Each of the 26 T cell receptor beta chains below was sequenced from the same sample in a study of T cell responses to AZD1222 COVID-19 vaccine. Sequenced by immunoSEQ multiplex PCR; TCRdb stores in-frame clones only, minus some. The sample gives roughly 67,000 clones, 88% of which show up once; 20% is in the top ten. Sequenced material: peripheral blood, taken on day 0 of AZD1222 vaccination. The origin of the receptors is an adult in good health.

The rearrangement uses TRBV4-3 and TRBJ2-1, with 10 bases identical to TRBD2. The germline V gene has CDR1 LGHNA and CDR2 YSLEER. The V segment lost 0 bases and the J segment 7 bases; nucleotides outside the gene matches: 3. The CDR3 totals 15 residues. The CDR3 loop reads CASSQEAGGPNEQFF. DNA of the CDR3: TGCGCCAGCAGCCAAGAAGCGGGGGGGCCAAATGAGCAGTTCTTC.

The rearrangement links TRBV4-2 to TRBJ2-6, with D uncertain. The CDR3 contains 16 residues. The germline CDR1 and CDR2 sequences are LGHNA and YNFKEQ. V dropped 1 base and J dropped 1 base, with 8 bases sitting between them. In DNA form, the CDR3 reads TGTGCCAGCAGCCAAGGAGAGTTGTCTGGGGCCAACGTCCTGACTTTC. This gives the protein CASSQGELSGANVLTF.

This clone turned up a few times. The chain employs TRBV4-1 and TRBJ2-7; D might be TRBD2 (6 bases). Looked up from germline, CDR1 is MGHRA and CDR2 is YSYEKL. The CDR3 extends over 15 amino acids. V lost 4 bases, J lost 4 bases, and 17 bases lay in between. The CDR3 bases are TGCGCCAGCAGCCTCGGAGGGGCCGCGGCTTACGAGCAGTACTTC. Encoded protein: CASSLGGAAAYEQYF.

This clone was seen once. The rearrangement links TRBV2 to TRBJ1-6, with D unclear. The CDR3 extends over 15 amino acids. Germline V gives CDR1 SNHLY, CDR2 FYNNEI. Trimming cost V 2 bases and J 6 bases, with 11 bases left between them. CDR3 DNA: TGTGCCAGCAGTGAATCGGGGTGGGGTAATTCACCCCTCCACTTT. Its translation is CASSESGWGNSPLHF.

V usage is TRBV16 and J usage is TRBJ2-7; D remains ambiguous. Germline V gene sequence: CDR1 KGHSY, CDR2 FQNENV. The CDR3 contains 12 residues. With 0 bases removed from V and 2 bases from J, the gap between germline ends came to 2 bases. The CDR3 protein is CASSQSTYEQYF. CDR3 nucleotides: TGTGCCAGCAGCCAATCGACCTACGAGCAGTACTTC. Filled out from reference TRBV16 and TRBJ2-7, the complete variable domain reads GEEVAQTPKHLVRGEGQKAKLYCAPIKGHSYVFWYQQVLKNEFKFLISFQNENVFDETGMPKERFSAKCLPNSPCSLEIQATKLEDSAVYFCASSQSTYEQYFGPGTRLTVT.

The rearrangement joins TRBV5-6 to TRBJ1-2; no definite D call. Between the trimmed V and J ends, which lost 2 bases and 8 bases, there was a span of 10 bases. Germline CDR1 reads SGHDT; CDR2 reads YYEEEE. The length of the CDR3 is 12 residues. For the CDR3, the DNA is TGTGCCAGCAGCTTAAGGGATGCGGGCTACACCTTC. Protein: CASSLRDAGYTF.

This clone has just a few counts. The CDR3 DNA reads as TGCGCCAGCAGCCAAGATCGAGTAGGGTACAATGAGCAGTTCTTC. Translated, it gives CASSQDRVGYNEQFF. The J gene is TRBJ2-1, the V gene TRBV4-3, with D unresolved. Trimming pared 0 bases from V and 4 bases from J, leaving 10 bases between. The length of the CDR3 is 15 residues. CDR1 LGHNA and CDR2 YSLEER come from the germline V gene.

The V gene is TRBV6-4, the J gene TRBJ1-1, with a tentative D call TRBD1 (6 bases). Trimming stripped 6 bases from V and 7 bases from J, with 12 bases between. Germline loops: CDR1 MRHNA, CDR2 SNTAGT. This CDR3 contains 12 residues. The CDR3 region is CASSALQGEAFF. The CDR3 DNA sequence: TGTGCCAGCAGCGCACTACAGGGTGAAGCTTTCTTT.

This chain uses TRBV21-1 with TRBJ1-1; the table's D call of TRBD1 was not tested on the DNA. TRBV21-1 is shown as a pseudogene. CDR3 length: 16 amino acids. CDR3 DNA: TGTGCCAGCAGCACAGCTAACAGGGATGTTTGTACTGAAGCTTTCTTT. This gives the protein CASSTANRDVCTEAFF.

This clone was detected a few times. V usage is TRBV3-1 (or the pseudogene TRBV3-2) and J usage is TRBJ1-2; 9 positions match TRBD1. J gave up 4 bases and V 1 base, and 7 bases lay outside the gene matches. CDR1 LGHDT and CDR2 YNNKEL come from the germline V gene (reference sequence). The CDR3 consists of 16 residues. The CDR3 nucleotides are TGTGCCAGCAGCCAAGGACAGGGGGACAGGCCCTATGGCTACACCTTC. Protein sequence: CASSQGQGDRPYGYTF.

This clone was recorded once. The chain joins TRBV24-1 to TRBJ2-5; 15 positions agree with TRBD2. The V gene end was trimmed by 1 base and the J gene end by 2 bases; junction bases not matched to a gene: 7. The germline V gene has CDR1 KGHDR and CDR2 SFDVKD. The CDR3 consists of 19 residues. This chain's CDR3 is CATSDFSGTSGRRQETQYF. The CDR3 bases are TGTGCCACCAGTGATTTTTCCGGGACTAGCGGGAGGCGTCAAGAGACCCAGTACTTC.

This sequence joins TRBV19 and TRBJ1-5; D gene unclear. V lost 3 bases to trimming and J lost 3 bases, with 12 bases between them. The CDR3 sequence is 15 residues long. Looked up from germline, CDR1 is LNHDA and CDR2 is SQIVND (reference sequence). The CDR3 bases are TGTGCCAGTAGTATGAGTTCAGGTTCCAATCAGCCCCAGCATTTT. It specifies CASSMSSGSNQPQHF.

This rearrangement joins TRBV12-3 or TRBV12-4 to TRBJ1-2; D remains unclear. CDR3 length: 12 residues. The V end was cut by 7 bases, the J end by 6 bases, with 12 bases between. DNA for the CDR3: TGTGCCAGCACTGGGCCCTTGAATGGCTACACCTTC. Protein: CASTGPLNGYTF.

This clone was recorded only once. The chain couples TRBV27 to TRBJ2-1; 10 nucleotides agree with TRBD1. The V segment lost 3 bases and the J segment 8 bases; nucleotides outside the gene matches: 7. Germline V gene sequence: CDR1 MNHEY, CDR2 SMNVEV (reference sequence). The CDR3 is 15 amino acids. The CDR3 DNA is TGTGCCAGCAGTTTCCGGGGACAGGGGTGGGATGAGCAGTTCTTC. It encodes CASSFRGQGWDEQFF.

The chain uses TRBV5-5 and TRBJ2-7, with D possibly being TRBD1 or TRBD2 (6 bases each). CDR3 length equals 15 residues. CDR1 SGHKS and CDR2 YYEKEE come from the germline V gene (reference sequence). V was pared by 0 bases and J by 5 bases, with 15 bases between. CDR3 sequence: CASSLGPGEVDEQYF. Written as DNA, the CDR3 is TGTGCCAGCAGCTTGGGGCCAGGGGAGGTCGACGAGCAGTACTTC.

The CDR3 sequence is CASSLKVPSGYTDTQYF. CDR3 DNA: TGTGCCAGCAGTTTAAAGGTCCCTAGCGGTTACACAGATACGCAGTATTTT. This sequence joins TRBV27 and TRBJ2-3; TRBD2 matches at 7 bases. Germline V CDR1 and CDR2: MNHEY, SMNVEV (reference sequence). The ends lost 2 bases at V and 2 bases at J; junction bases unmatched: 10. This CDR3 has 17 amino acids.

This clone occurred a few times. This chain connects TRBV5-1 to TRBJ1-5; D may be TRBD1 (6 bases). The length of the CDR3 is 13 residues. CDR1 SGHRS and CDR2 YFSETQ come from the germline V gene. The V and J ends lost 5 bases and 4 bases respectively, with 10 bases between them. The CDR3 bases are TGCGCCAGCAGGGGGGCGGAGAATCAGCCCCAGCATTTT. Amino acid sequence: CASRGAENQPQHF.

DNA for the CDR3: TGTGCCAGCAGTTACTCTATGGTGACAGGACGTTACGAGCAGTACTTC. It specifies CASSYSMVTGRYEQYF. The V and J genes are TRBV6-5 and TRBJ2-7; a possible D gene is TRBD1 (6 bases). The V gene's germline CDR1 is MNHEY and CDR2 SVGAGI. CDR3 length equals 16 residues. The V and J ends lost 0 bases and 4 bases respectively, with 16 bases between them.

This chain joins TRBV19 and TRBJ2-3; D may be TRBD1 (6 bases). Per germline, CDR1 LNHDA and CDR2 SQIVND (reference sequence). Trimming took off 5 bases at V and 2 bases at J, with 17 bases between the two ends. There are 16 residues in the CDR3. Written as DNA, the CDR3 is TGTGCCAGTAGTCAAGCAGGGGTGGATACCACAGATACGCAGTATTTT. This gives the protein CASSQAGVDTTDTQYF.

The CDR3 region is CSVEGTGVSNEQFF. CDR3 DNA sequence: TGCAGCGTTGAAGGCACGGGAGTTTCCAATGAGCAGTTCTTC. The rearrangement uses TRBV29-1 and TRBJ2-1; TRBD2 might be the D (6 bases). CDR1 is SQVTM and CDR2 is ANQGSEA in the germline V gene. V lost 1 base to trimming and J lost 6 bases, with 13 bases between them. The length of the CDR3 is 14 residues.

This chain's CDR3 is CASSVGLAESTDTQYF. CDR3 DNA: TGCGCCAGCAGTGTAGGACTCGCAGAGAGCACAGATACGCAGTATTTT. V usage is TRBV10-1 and J usage is TRBJ2-3; D might be TRBD2 (5 bases). CDR1 is WNHNN, CDR2 SYGVQD, per germline (reference sequence). The V gene lost 4 bases and the J gene lost 0 bases, with 14 bases spanning the gap. The CDR3 runs 16 residues.

V usage is TRBV5-1 and J usage is TRBJ2-2; 7 bases map to TRBD1. CDR1 SGHRS and CDR2 YFSETQ come from the germline V gene. The CDR3 runs to 19 residues. V lost 0 bases and J lost 7; bases outside the gene matches: 18. CDR3 in amino acids: CASSLDPPRPGQSGGELFF. The CDR3 DNA is TGCGCCAGCAGCTTGGACCCCCCCCGCCCGGGACAGTCGGGCGGGGAGCTGTTTTTT.

The genes are TRBV29-1 and TRBJ2-3; 14 bases match TRBD2. Germline CDR1 SQVTM, CDR2 ANQGSEA. J gave up 4 bases and V 5 bases, and 11 bases lay outside the gene matches. The CDR3 covers 17 residues. CDR3 sequence (DNA): TGCAGCGTTACCGGGACTAGCGGGAGTATTCAGGCAGATACGCAGTATTTT. This translates into CSVTGTSGSIQADTQYF.

The V gene is TRBV5-4, the J gene TRBJ1-5; no clear D. The V gene's germline CDR1 is SGHNT and CDR2 YYREEE (reference sequence). The CDR3 has 12 residues. The V end was cut by 2 bases, the J end by 3 bases, with 3 bases between. For the CDR3, the DNA is TGTGCCAGCAGCTTTGACAATCAGCCCCAGCATTTT. Protein product: CASSFDNQPQHF.

The chain recombines TRBV13 with TRBJ1-1; D is uncertain. Trimming cost V 1 base and J 5 bases, with 5 bases left between them. The CDR3 extends over 12 amino acids. Germline V lookup: CDR1 PRHDT, CDR2 FYEKMQ (reference sequence). The CDR3 coding sequence is TGTGCCAGCAGCTTAGAAGGTACTGAAGCTTTCTTT. Amino acids: CASSLEGTEAFF. Looking up the rest from reference TRBV13 and TRBJ1-1 gives the full variable domain: AAGVIQSPRHLIKEKRETATLKCYPIPRHDTVYWYQQGPGQDPQFLISFYEKMQSDKGSIPDRFSAQQFSDYHSELNMSSLELGDSALYFCASSLEGTEAFFGQGTRLTVV.

The rearrangement links TRBV30 to TRBJ1-6; TRBD1 might be the D (5 bases). The V end lost 2 bases, the J end lost 11 bases, and 22 bases lay between the germline ends. Germline CDR1 is GTSNPN and CDR2 is SVGIG (reference sequence). This CDR3 contains 16 residues. CDR3 nucleotides: TGTGCCTGGAGTACCCCCCCGCGGGGCGGGAATCCACCCCTCCACTTT. Translating it yields CAWSTPPRGGNPPLHF.